This T cell receptor (beta chain) was retrieved from a study of T cell clonality in common variable immunodeficiency. Study conclusions and caveats: Common variable immunodeficiency TCR beta sequences reportedly had fewer deletions and N-nucleotide insertions.

Germline lookup yields CDR1 SGHTA and CDR2 FQGTGA. This CDR3 is built from 15 residues. The J segment lost 7 bases and the V segment lost 0 bases, leaving 5 bases of the junction unmatched. This clone came up many times. Its antigen is not identified. The read ends 3 residues shy of where the CDR3 ends; the end is completed using the germline J gene. Heparinized whole blood, about 4.5 to 8.5 ml, came from each donor. Measured with immunoSEQ multiplex PCR; TCRdb has only the in-frame clones, and not every one. The profile covers roughly 79,000 clones, none occurring a single time. The sample consisted of peripheral blood mononuclear cells. The chain combines TRBV7-3 with TRBJ2-1; 8 nucleotides line up with TRBD2. The source is a person between 18 and 75 years old in good health. The DNA read from the CDR3 is TGTGCCAGCAGCTTAACGCGGGGGGATTTAAATGAG. Its protein is CASSLTRGDLNE. The full CDR3 reads CASSLTRGDLNEQFF.